This is a list of T cell receptor beta chains from one sample in a study of blood T cell repertoires in COVID-19. Some clones are missing from TCRdb's copy, which holds only in-frame ones; the method was immunoSEQ multiplex PCR. The sample holds some 69,000 clones, around four fifths seen once. Sample: peripheral blood. The receptor set was obtained from a woman aged 55-70 years with acute or convalescent COVID-19. Both conserved end residues are part of each CDR3. The D gene is left open where the match is weak. A row's size may be missing; if present it is once, few, many or a size class.

TRBJ1-4	NA	TRBV3-1/TRBV3-2	NA	TGTGCCAGCAGCCCCACGGTTGCAACTAATGAAAAACTGTTTTTT	CASSPTVATNEKLFF
TRBJ2-1	NA	TRBV12-3/TRBV12-4	NA	TGTGCCAGCAGTCTCGGACTCCCCAATGAGCAGTTCTTC	CASSLGLPNEQFF
TRBJ1-1	NA	TRBV2	NA	TGTGCCAGCAGGGGAGAAATAACGGAAGCTTTCTTT	CASRGEITEAFF
TRBJ2-5	TRBD1	TRBV5-1	NA	TGCGCCAGCAGCTTCTTCAAGGGACAGGGGTCAGAGACCCAGTACTTC	CASSFFKGQGSETQYF
TRBJ2-5	NA	TRBV6-1	NA	TGTGCCAGCAGTGAGAACGCGACCCCGGGACACCCGAGGGAGACCCAGTACTTC	CASSENATPGHPRETQYF
TRBJ1-4	TRBD1	TRBV5-4	NA	TGTGCCACATCATGGGGGACAGGGGCACGGGAAAAACTGTTTTTT	CATSWGTGAREKLFF
TRBJ2-1	TRBD2	TRBV4-2	NA	TGTGCCAGCAGCCAACTTTCGCGGGGGGGCGGGGATGAGCAGTTCTTC	CASSQLSRGGGDEQFF
TRBJ2-7	TRBD1	TRBV6-6	once	TGTGCCAGCAGTTATATAGGGGGCAACGAGCAGTACTTC	CASSYIGGNEQYF
TRBJ1-1	TRBD1	TRBV11-2	NA	TGTGCCAGCAGCCCAGCGGGACAGGCAGCTTTCTTT	CASSPAGQAAFF
TRBJ1-2	NA	TRBV2	NA	TGTGCCAGCGCGGGACTCTCCGACTATGGCTACACCTTC	CASAGLSDYGYTF
TRBJ2-1	NA	TRBV6-6	NA	TGTGCCAGCAGTTACCGGGACACTGAGCAGTTCTTC	CASSYRDTEQFF
TRBJ1-2	NA	TRBV7-2	few	TGTGCCAGCAGCTTAAATCAAGGGGTAGGCTACACCTTC	CASSLNQGVGYTF
TRBJ2-5	TRBD2	TRBV5-4	NA	TGTGCCAGCAGCACGCCGCGCGGGAGCGAGACCCAGTACTTC	CASSTPRGSETQYF
TRBJ2-5	TRBD2	TRBV3-1/TRBV3-2	NA	TGTGCCAGCAGCCGCGCGTTGATAGCGGGGGAACACCAGTACTTC	CASSRALIAGEHQYF
TRBJ2-5	NA	TRBV28	once	TGTGCCAGCAGGGGGCAACAAGAGACCCAGTACTTC	CASRGQQETQYF
TRBJ1-2	NA	TRBV14	NA	TGTGCCAGCAGCCCGGACAGAACCGGCGGCTACACCTTC	CASSPDRTGGYTF
TRBJ1-1	NA	TRBV30	NA	TGTGCCTGGGCAGGGTTCATGAACACTGAAGCTTTCTTT	CAWAGFMNTEAFF
TRBJ1-2	TRBD1	TRBV2	NA	TGTGCCAGCAGAGTCTTACAGGGGGCGGGTGGCTACACCTTC	CASRVLQGAGGYTF
TRBJ2-1	TRBD1	TRBV3-1/TRBV3-2	NA	TGTGCCAGCAGTCCCGACAGGGGGTCCTACAATGAGCAGTTCTTC	CASSPDRGSYNEQFF
TRBJ2-3	NA	TRBV5-4	NA	TGTGCCAGCACCCCAGTCCTGGAGGCAGATACGCAGTATTTT	CASTPVLEADTQYF
TRBJ1-2	NA	TRBV28	NA	TGTGCCAGCAGTTTATTTGGAGCTGAGTATGGCTACACCTTC	CASSLFGAEYGYTF
TRBJ2-4	TRBD1	TRBV5-1	NA	TGCGCCAGCAGCTTGGAACCCGGGACAGGGTTAGCCAAAAACATTCAGTACTTC	CASSLEPGTGLAKNIQYF
TRBJ1-1	NA	TRBV25-1	NA	TGTGCCAGCAGTGAACCAAACAGGGAAACTGAAGCTTTCTTT	CASSEPNRETEAFF